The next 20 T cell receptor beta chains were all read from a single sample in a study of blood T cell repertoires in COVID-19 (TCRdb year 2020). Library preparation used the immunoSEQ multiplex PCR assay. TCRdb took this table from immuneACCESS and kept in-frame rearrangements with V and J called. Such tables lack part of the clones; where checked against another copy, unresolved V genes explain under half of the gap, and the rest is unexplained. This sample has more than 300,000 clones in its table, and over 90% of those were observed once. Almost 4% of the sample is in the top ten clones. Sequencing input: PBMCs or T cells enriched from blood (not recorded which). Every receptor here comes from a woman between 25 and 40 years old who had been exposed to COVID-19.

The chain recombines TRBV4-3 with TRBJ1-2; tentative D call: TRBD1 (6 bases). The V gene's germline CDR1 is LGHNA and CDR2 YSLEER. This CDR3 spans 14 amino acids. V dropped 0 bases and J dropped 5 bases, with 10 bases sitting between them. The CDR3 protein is CASSQERGAYGYTF. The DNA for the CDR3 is TGCGCCAGCAGCCAAGAACGGGGGGCGTATGGCTACACCTTC.

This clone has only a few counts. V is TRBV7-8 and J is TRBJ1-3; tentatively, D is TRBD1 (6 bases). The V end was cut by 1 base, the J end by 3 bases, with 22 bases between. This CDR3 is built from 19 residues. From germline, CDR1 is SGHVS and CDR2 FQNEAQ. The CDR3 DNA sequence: TGTGCCAGCAGCTTAGACCCCCGGGGACAAGCCCCCCTTGGAAACACCATATATTTT. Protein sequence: CASSLDPRGQAPLGNTIYF.

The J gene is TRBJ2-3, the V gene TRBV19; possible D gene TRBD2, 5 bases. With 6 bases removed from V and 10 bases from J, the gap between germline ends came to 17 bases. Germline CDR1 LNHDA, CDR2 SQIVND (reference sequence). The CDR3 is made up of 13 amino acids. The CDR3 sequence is CASSRERSGSQYF. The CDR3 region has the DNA TGTGCCAGTAGCCGGGAAAGGTCAGGATCGCAGTATTTT.

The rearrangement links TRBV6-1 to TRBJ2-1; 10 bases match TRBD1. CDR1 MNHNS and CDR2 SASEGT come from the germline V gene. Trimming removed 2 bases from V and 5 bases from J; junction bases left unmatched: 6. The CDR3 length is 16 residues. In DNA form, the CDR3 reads TGTGCCAGCAGTGAACTGGGACAGGGGAAAAACAATGAGCAGTTCTTC. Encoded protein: CASSELGQGKNNEQFF.

CDR3 amino acids: CASSGTDSYGYTF. CDR3 sequence (DNA): TGCGCCAGCAGTGGGACAGATTCCTATGGCTACACCTTC. V gene TRBV5-1 combines with J gene TRBJ1-2; TRBD1 aligns across 7 bases. The V gene end was trimmed by 5 bases and the J gene end by 4 bases; junction bases not matched to a gene: 5. In germline, CDR1 is SGHRS, CDR2 YFSETQ. The CDR3 totals 13 residues.

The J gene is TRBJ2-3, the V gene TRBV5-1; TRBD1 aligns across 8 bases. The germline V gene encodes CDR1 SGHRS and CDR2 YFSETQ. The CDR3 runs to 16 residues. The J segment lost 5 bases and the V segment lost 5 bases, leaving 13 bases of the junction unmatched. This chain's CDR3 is CASRILPGGIGDTQYF. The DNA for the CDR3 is TGCGCCAGCAGAATCTTACCAGGGGGCATTGGAGATACGCAGTATTTT. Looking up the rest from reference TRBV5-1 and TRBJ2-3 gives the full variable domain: KAGVTQTPRYLIKTRGQQVTLSCSPISGHRSVSWYQQTPGQGLQFLFEYFSETQRNKGNFPGRFSGRQFSNSRSEMNVSTLELGDSALYLCASRILPGGIGDTQYFGPGTRLTVL.

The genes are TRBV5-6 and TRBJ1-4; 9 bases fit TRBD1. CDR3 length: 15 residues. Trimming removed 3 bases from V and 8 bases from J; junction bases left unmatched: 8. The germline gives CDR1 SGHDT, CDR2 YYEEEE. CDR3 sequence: CASSSPGQGYEKLFF. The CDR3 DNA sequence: TGTGCCAGCAGCTCTCCGGGACAGGGCTACGAAAAACTGTTTTTT.

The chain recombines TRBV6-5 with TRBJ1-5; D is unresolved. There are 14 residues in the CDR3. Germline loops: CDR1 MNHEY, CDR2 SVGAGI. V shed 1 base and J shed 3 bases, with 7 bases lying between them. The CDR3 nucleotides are TGTGCCAGCAGTTACTACAGAGACAATCAGCCCCAGCATTTT. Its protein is CASSYYRDNQPQHF.

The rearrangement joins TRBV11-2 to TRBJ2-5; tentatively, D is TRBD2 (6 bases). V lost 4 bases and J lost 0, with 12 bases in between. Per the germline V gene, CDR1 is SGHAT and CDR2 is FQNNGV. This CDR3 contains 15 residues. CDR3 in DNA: TGTGCCAGCAGCTCCCCCGGCGGGGACCAAGAGACCCAGTACTTC. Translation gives CASSSPGGDQETQYF.

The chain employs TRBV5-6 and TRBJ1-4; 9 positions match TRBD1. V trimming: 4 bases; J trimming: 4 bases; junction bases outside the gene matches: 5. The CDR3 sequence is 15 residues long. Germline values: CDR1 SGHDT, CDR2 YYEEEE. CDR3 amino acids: CASSPQGAGNEKLFF. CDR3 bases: TGTGCCAGCAGCCCACAGGGGGCAGGTAATGAAAAACTGTTTTTT.

The CDR3: CASSVNRVSEAFF. Here the CDR3 DNA reads TGTGCCAGCAGCGTTAACAGGGTTTCTGAAGCTTTCTTT. The rearrangement joins TRBV6-4 to TRBJ1-1, with TRBD1 as a possible D gene (6 bases). This CDR3 is 13 amino acids long. Deletions cut 6 bases from V and 6 bases from J, with 14 bases between. Germline loops: CDR1 MRHNA, CDR2 SNTAGT.

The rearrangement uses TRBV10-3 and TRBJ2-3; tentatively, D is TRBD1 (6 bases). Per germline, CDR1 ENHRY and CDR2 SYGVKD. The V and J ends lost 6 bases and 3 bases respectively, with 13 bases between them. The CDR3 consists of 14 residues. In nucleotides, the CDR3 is TGTGCCATCAGGGAACAGGGTCGGACAGATACGCAGTATTTT. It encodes CAIREQGRTDTQYF.

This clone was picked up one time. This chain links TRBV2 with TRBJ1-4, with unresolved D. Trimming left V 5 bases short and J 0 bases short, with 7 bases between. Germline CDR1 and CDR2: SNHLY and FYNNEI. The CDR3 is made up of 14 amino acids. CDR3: CASSRSPTNEKLFF. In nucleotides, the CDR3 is TGTGCCAGCAGTCGTTCCCCAACTAATGAAAAACTGTTTTTT. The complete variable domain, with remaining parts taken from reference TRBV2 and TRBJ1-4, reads EPEVTQTPSHQVTQMGQEVILRCVPISNHLYFYWYRQILGQKVEFLVSFYNNEISEKSEIFDDQFSVERPDGSNFTLKIRSTKLEDSAMYFCASSRSPTNEKLFFGSGTQLSVL.

The CDR3 DNA follows: TGTGCCGGGGGTGGGCGGGGGGCTTCCTACGAGCAGTACTTC. Protein: CAGGGRGASYEQYF. The rearrangement uses TRBV10-3 and TRBJ2-7; 8 positions match TRBD2. V lost 11 bases and J lost 1; bases outside the gene matches: 10. The CDR3 is made up of 14 amino acids. Germline loops: CDR1 ENHRY, CDR2 SYGVKD.

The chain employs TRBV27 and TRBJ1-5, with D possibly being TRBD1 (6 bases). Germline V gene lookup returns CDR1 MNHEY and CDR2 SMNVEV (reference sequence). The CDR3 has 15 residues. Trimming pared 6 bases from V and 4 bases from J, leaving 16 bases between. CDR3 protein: CASRPGHKQNQPQHF. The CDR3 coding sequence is TGTGCCAGCAGGCCGGGACACAAACAAAATCAGCCCCAGCATTTT.

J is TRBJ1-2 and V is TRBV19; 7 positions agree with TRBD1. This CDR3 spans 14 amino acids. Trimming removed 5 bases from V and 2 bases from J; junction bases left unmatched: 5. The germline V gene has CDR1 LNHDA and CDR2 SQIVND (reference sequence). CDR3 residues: CASSLDRKNYGYTF. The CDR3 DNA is TGTGCCAGTAGTTTGGACAGGAAGAACTATGGCTACACCTTC.

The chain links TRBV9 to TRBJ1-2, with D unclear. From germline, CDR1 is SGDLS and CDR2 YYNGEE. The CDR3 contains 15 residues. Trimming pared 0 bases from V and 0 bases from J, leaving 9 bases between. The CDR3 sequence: CASSVAHRPNYGYTF. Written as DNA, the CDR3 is TGTGCCAGCAGCGTAGCTCACAGACCTAACTATGGCTACACCTTC.

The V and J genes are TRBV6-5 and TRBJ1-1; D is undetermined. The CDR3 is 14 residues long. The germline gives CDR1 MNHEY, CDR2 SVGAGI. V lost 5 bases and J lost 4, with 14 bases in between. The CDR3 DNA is TGTGCCAGCAGTCCCGCGGGGTTGGGCACTGAAGCTTTCTTT. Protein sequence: CASSPAGLGTEAFF.

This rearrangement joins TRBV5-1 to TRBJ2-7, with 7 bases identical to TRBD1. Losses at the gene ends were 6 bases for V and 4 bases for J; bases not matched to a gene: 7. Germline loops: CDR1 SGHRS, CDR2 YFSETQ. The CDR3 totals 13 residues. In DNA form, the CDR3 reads TGCGCCAGCAACAGACAGGGAGCATACGAGCAGTACTTC. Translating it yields CASNRQGAYEQYF. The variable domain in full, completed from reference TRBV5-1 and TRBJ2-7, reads KAGVTQTPRYLIKTRGQQVTLSCSPISGHRSVSWYQQTPGQGLQFLFEYFSETQRNKGNFPGRFSGRQFSNSRSEMNVSTLELGDSALYLCASNRQGAYEQYFGPGTRLTVT.

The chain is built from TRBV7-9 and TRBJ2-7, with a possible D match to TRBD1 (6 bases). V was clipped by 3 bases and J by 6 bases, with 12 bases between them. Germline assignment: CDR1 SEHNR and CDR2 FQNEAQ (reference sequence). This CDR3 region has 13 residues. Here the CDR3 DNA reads TGTGCCAGCAGCTTGAGCGACAGGCGCGAGCAGTACTTC. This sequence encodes CASSLSDRREQYF. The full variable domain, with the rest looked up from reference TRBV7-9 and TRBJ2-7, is DTGVSQNPRHKITKRGQNVTFRCDPISEHNRLYWYRQTLGQGPEFLTYFQNEAQLEKSRLLSDRFSAERPKGSFSTLEIQRTEQGDSAMYLCASSLSDRREQYFGPGTRLTVT.